Shown below are 15 T cell receptor beta chains from a single sample sequenced in a study of vaccination and CD4 T cells after COVID-19. Once obtained from cultured CD4+ T cells, the DNA was sequenced using the Oncomine TCR Beta short-read assay. TCRdb re-derived calls from the PCR reads in MiXCR, one entry per CDR3 protein. The sample includes under 4,500 distinct CDR3 sequences, around 19% of them seen just once. No antigen has been assigned to these receptors. The treatment: approximately nine-day PBMC culture with coronavirus spike peptide pools or control peptides (ViraFEST assay). Source material: CD4+ T cells from blood, cultured in vitro. These receptors all stem from a human donor who had recovered from COVID-19.

The J gene is TRBJ2-1, the V gene TRBV18, with 9 bases lining up with TRBD2. Trimming removed 2 bases from V and 12 bases from J; junction bases left unmatched: 8. There are 14 residues in the CDR3. The germline V gene has CDR1 KGHSH and CDR2 LQKENI. The CDR3 region is CASSPAGGPLGQFF. In DNA form, the CDR3 reads TGTGCCAGCTCACCAGCGGGGGGGCCCCTGGGGCAGTTCTTC.

The V gene is TRBV11-3, the J gene TRBJ2-2, with a possible D match to TRBD1 (6 bases). The germline V and J ends were trimmed by 1 base and 2 bases, with 8 bases remaining between them. The CDR3 consists of 15 residues. CDR1 and CDR2 (germline): SGHNT, YENEEA. The CDR3: CASSLGGPNTGELFF. In DNA form, the CDR3 reads TGTGCCAGCAGCTTAGGGGGGCCCAACACCGGGGAGCTGTTTTTT.

V and J are TRBV19 and TRBJ2-5; either TRBD1 or TRBD2 may fit D (5 bases each). The CDR3 has 14 residues. Trimming removed 9 bases at V and 9 bases at J, with 23 bases between. Germline V gives CDR1 LNHDA, CDR2 SQIVND (reference sequence). The CDR3 loop reads CARAVPGRTRAQYF. In DNA form, the CDR3 reads TGTGCCAGAGCCGTCCCGGGACGGACAAGGGCCCAGTACTTC.

The sample holds a few counts of this clonotype. The chain has TRBV28 and TRBJ2-5, with D tentatively TRBD1 or TRBD2 (5 bases each). The ends were cut back, 3 bases at V and 2 bases at J, with 16 bases in the middle. Germline V lookup: CDR1 MDHEN, CDR2 SYDVKM. The CDR3 length is 16 residues. CDR3 DNA sequence: TGTGCCAGCAGTTTTAGGGGCCGAGGGGTACAAGAGACCCAGTACTTC. Its protein product is CASSFRGRGVQETQYF.

This clonotype appeared a few times. V usage is TRBV30 and J usage is TRBJ1-3, with D perhaps matching TRBD1 (5 bases). V was shortened by 4 bases and J by 4 bases, with 8 bases between the two germline ends. Germline CDR1 reads GTSNPN; CDR2 reads SVGIG (reference sequence). CDR3 size: 12 residues. DNA for the CDR3: TGTGCCTGGAAGGCAGGGGGAAACACCATATATTTT. Residues: CAWKAGGNTIYF.

This clonotype was detected a few times. J is TRBJ1-2 and V is TRBV6-1; maybe TRBD1 (6 bases). V was trimmed by 3 bases and J by 4 bases, leaving 15 bases between them. CDR3 size: 15 residues. The germline V gene has CDR1 MNHNS and CDR2 SASEGT. This CDR3 reads CASSEGGALLYGYTF. Here the CDR3 DNA reads TGTGCCAGCAGTGAGGGGGGCGCCCTACTCTATGGCTACACCTTC.

The chain uses TRBV9 and TRBJ1-2; TRBD1 matches 8 bases. Germline V gives CDR1 SGDLS, CDR2 YYNGEE. The V gene end was trimmed by 0 bases and the J gene end by 7 bases; junction bases not matched to a gene: 5. This CDR3 is built from 14 residues. For the CDR3, the DNA is TGTGCCAGCAGCGTAGGACAGGGGATGAGTGGCTACACCTTC. Its translation is CASSVGQGMSGYTF.

In this sample, this clonotype is medium-sized. V and J are TRBV20-1 and TRBJ1-5; 10 positions agree with TRBD1. The CDR3 runs to 15 residues. The germline gives CDR1 DFQATT, CDR2 SNEGSKA (reference sequence). The V and J ends lost 0 bases and 7 bases, in that order; junction bases with no gene match: 6. CDR3 residues: CSAREGTGEAQPQHF. The CDR3 DNA follows: TGCAGTGCTAGAGAGGGGACAGGGGAGGCCCAGCCCCAGCATTTT.

This clonotype was seen a handful of times. This chain uses TRBV12-3 or TRBV12-4 with TRBJ2-3, with TRBD2 matching over 7 bases. With 5 bases clipped from V and 3 bases from J, the junction kept 8 bases outside the gene matches. The CDR3 consists of 15 residues. This CDR3 is CASSPRGGGTDTQYF. The CDR3 DNA is TGTGCCAGCAGTCCCCGGGGCGGGGGTACAGATACGCAGTATTTT.

This clonotype is classed as medium-sized. The J gene is TRBJ2-2, the V gene TRBV19; 12 bases fit TRBD2. Unmatched junction bases numbered 4, after V lost 4 bases and J lost 4 bases. Germline V gene lookup returns CDR1 LNHDA and CDR2 SQIVND (reference sequence). This CDR3 is built from 16 residues. CDR3 amino acids: CASSSLAGGRTGELFF. DNA of the CDR3: TGTGCCAGTAGTAGTCTAGCGGGGGGGCGCACCGGGGAGCTGTTTTTT.

The CDR3 spells CASSPTGLQETQYF. The CDR3 region has the DNA TGTGCCAGCTCACCAACAGGATTGCAAGAGACCCAGTACTTC. J is TRBJ2-5 and V is TRBV18; a possible D gene is TRBD1 (5 bases). This CDR3 spans 14 amino acids. Germline CDR1 and CDR2: KGHSH and LQKENI. V was cut by 2 bases and J by 2 bases, with 9 bases left in between. The whole variable domain, remainder taken from reference TRBV18 and TRBJ2-5, is NAGVMQNPRHLVRRRGQEARLRCSPMKGHSHVYWYRQLPEEGLKFMVYLQKENIIDESGMPKERFSAEFPKEGPSILRIQQVVRGDSAAYFCASSPTGLQETQYFGPGTRLLVL.

This clonotype was counted a few times. The gene calls are TRBV12-3 or TRBV12-4 and TRBJ2-2, with 11 positions matching TRBD2. The CDR3 consists of 16 residues. Trimming cost V 3 bases and J 7 bases; bases outside gene matches: 7. CDR3 DNA: TGTGCCAGCAGTTTTATTAGCGGGGGGGCGGTCGGGGAGCTGTTTTTT. It codes for CASSFISGGAVGELFF.

The chain combines TRBV7-3 with TRBJ2-1; D remains unclear. This CDR3 is built from 16 residues. Germline CDR1 SGHTA, CDR2 FQGTGA. V was shortened by 4 bases and J by 0 bases, with 13 bases between the two germline ends. The chain's CDR3 is CASSSYGPSSYNEQFF. CDR3 coding DNA: TGTGCCAGCAGCTCCTACGGCCCAAGCTCCTACAATGAGCAGTTCTTC. The variable domain in full, with the rest retrieved from reference TRBV7-3 and TRBJ2-1, is GAGVSQTPSNKVTEKGKYVELRCDPISGHTALYWYRQSLGQGPEFLIYFQGTGAADDSGLPNDRFFAVRPEGSVSTLKIQRTERGDSAVYLCASSSYGPSSYNEQFFGPGTRLTVL.

This clonotype ranks as medium-sized. The V gene is TRBV20-1, the J gene TRBJ1-5; D gene uncertain. The CDR3 runs to 13 residues. CDR1 DFQATT and CDR2 SNEGSKA come from the germline V gene (reference sequence). Trimming took 5 bases from V and 1 from J, leaving 9 bases between them. CDR3 nucleotides: TGCAGTGCTGCGAATAGGAGCAATCAGCCCCAGCATTTT. Translation gives CSAANRSNQPQHF.

Only a few counts were recorded for this clonotype. This chain connects TRBV3-1 to TRBJ2-2; D possibly matches TRBD1 or TRBD2 (7 bases each). This CDR3 region has 17 residues. Germline V gene data show CDR1 as LGHDT and CDR2 as YNNKEL (reference sequence). With 0 bases removed from V and 7 bases from J, the gap between germline ends came to 18 bases. The CDR3 nucleotides read TGTGCCAGCAGCCAAGATCGGGGCAGGGGGGGAGACGGGGAGCTGTTTTTT. Translating gives CASSQDRGRGGDGELFF.